This TCR beta chain is drawn from a study of blood T cells in healthy people across ages. V lost 5 bases and J lost 6, with 17 bases in between. Germline V lookup: CDR1 MNHEY, CDR2 SVGAGI. The CDR3 consists of 14 residues. Overall study findings and caveats: In the absence of known donor CMV status, changes in expanded clonotypes were possibly confounded.

Regarding this clonotype: Its antigen remains unknown.

A sample-barcoded 5' primer and a J-beta primer mix were used in a second PCR of roughly 7 to 11 cycles. TCRdb re-derived calls from the 5' RACE reads in MiXCR, one entry per CDR3 protein. The table lists about 930,000 distinct CDR3 sequences, 25% to 35% of them singletons. This same sample was also taken into another study, of T cells of mothers and their children.

The gene calls are TRBV6-5 and TRBJ2-7; possible D gene TRBD2, 6 bases. Sequenced material: blood. The TCR comes from a woman aged 40 to 50 in good health. The CDR3 region is CASSGLPNPLEQYF. The CDR3 DNA sequence: TGTGCCAGCAGTGGACTACCGAACCCTCTCGAGCAGTACTTC.